Shown below are 8 T cell receptor beta chains from a single sample sequenced in a study of blood T cell repertoires in COVID-19. Repertoires were generated with immunoSEQ multiplex PCR, while TCRdb's copy carries only in-frame clones and drops some. The sample yields over 150,000 clones, 70% to 80% seen once. Sequencing was carried out using PBMCs or T cells enriched from blood (not recorded which). The source is a woman aged 50 to 60 who had recovered from COVID-19.

The chain carries TRBV3-1 (or the pseudogene TRBV3-2) and TRBJ2-6; D perhaps matches TRBD1 (6 bases). Trimming shortened V by 5 bases and J by 2 bases, and 16 bases separated the two germline ends. The CDR3 runs to 17 residues. Per germline, CDR1 LGHDT and CDR2 YNNKEL (reference sequence). The CDR3 bases are TGTGCCAGCAGCTATACAGGGACCCTCACTGGGGCCAACGTCCTGACTTTC. It is translated as CASSYTGTLTGANVLTF.

The chain carries TRBV5-1 and TRBJ2-3, with D hard to call. The germline V gene encodes CDR1 SGHRS and CDR2 YFSETQ. This CDR3 contains 15 residues. V was clipped by 4 bases and J by 2 bases, with 14 bases between them. CDR3 nucleotides: TGCGCCAGCAGCCCCCGTAAAAGCTCCACAGATACGCAGTATTTT. Residues: CASSPRKSSTDTQYF.

The genes are TRBV3-1 (or the pseudogene TRBV3-2) and TRBJ2-1, with D tentatively TRBD2 (6 bases). Germline V lookup: CDR1 LGHDT, CDR2 YNNKEL (reference sequence). There are 11 residues in the CDR3. Trimming shortened V by 10 bases and J by 9 bases, and 13 bases separated the two germline ends. The CDR3 region has the DNA TGTGCCACCAGGAGGGCCACTGAGCAGTTCTTC. Its protein is CATRRATEQFF.

The chain employs TRBV7-9 and TRBJ2-2; 13 bases align to TRBD2. With 6 bases clipped from V and 4 bases from J, the junction kept 5 bases outside the gene matches. The germline V gene has CDR1 SEHNR and CDR2 FQNEAQ (reference sequence). The CDR3 has 16 residues. DNA for the CDR3: TGTGCCAGCAGTTTTGGACTAGCGGGAGCCACCGGGGAGCTGTTTTTT. Translated, it gives CASSFGLAGATGELFF. The full variable domain, with the rest looked up from reference TRBV7-9 and TRBJ2-2, is DTGVSQNPRHKITKRGQNVTFRCDPISEHNRLYWYRQTLGQGPEFLTYFQNEAQLEKSRLLSDRFSAERPKGSFSTLEIQRTEQGDSAMYLCASSFGLAGATGELFFGEGSRLTVL.

This clone was found once. This CDR3 reads CASSQGGSYEQYF. In DNA form, the CDR3 reads TGTGCCAGCAGCCAGGGAGGATCCTACGAGCAGTACTTC. The genes are TRBV14 and TRBJ2-7, with a tentative D call TRBD2 (6 bases). Trimming removed 3 bases from V and 1 base from J, with 7 bases in between. The germline gives CDR1 SGHDN, CDR2 FVKESK. The CDR3 loop spans 13 amino acids.

This sequence joins TRBV2 and TRBJ1-5; no firm D call. The CDR3 runs 15 residues. Between the trimmed V and J ends, which lost 8 bases and 2 bases, there was a span of 16 bases. Germline V CDR1 and CDR2: SNHLY, FYNNEI. CDR3 amino acids: CASGLGGNGNQPQHF. For the CDR3, the DNA is TGTGCCAGCGGCCTTGGAGGGAACGGCAATCAGCCCCAGCATTTT.

The chain carries TRBV7-2 and TRBJ2-5; D not resolved. CDR3 size: 11 residues. Trimming pared 2 bases from V and 5 bases from J, leaving 3 bases between. CDR1 and CDR2 (germline): SGHTA, FQGNSA. The CDR3 loop is CASSLQETQYF. CDR3 bases: TGTGCCAGCAGCTTACAGGAGACCCAGTACTTC. Together with reference TRBV7-2 and TRBJ2-5, the CDR3 gives the full variable domain: GAGVSQSPSNKVTEKGKDVELRCDPISGHTALYWYRQSLGQGLEFLIYFQGNSAPDKSGLPSDRFSAERTGGSVSTLTIQRTQQEDSAVYLCASSLQETQYFGPGTRLLVL.

The chain is built from TRBV5-5 and TRBJ2-5; TRBD2 matches 10 bases. The CDR3 covers 20 residues. J gave up 0 bases and V 3 bases, and 17 bases lay outside the gene matches. CDR1 is SGHKS and CDR2 is YYEKEE in the germline V gene (reference sequence). The CDR3 loop is CASSSAPDTSGATYQETQYF. The CDR3 DNA reads TGTGCCAGCAGCTCCGCGCCAGATACTAGCGGGGCCACGTACCAAGAGACCCAGTACTTC.